This paragraph reports one T cell receptor beta chain. No antigen is known for it. No quality values exist for individual bases; no much larger clone is one base distant. The entry originates in a study of blood T cell repertoires in COVID-19 (dated by TCRdb to about 2020). Regarding the research as a whole: The collaborator samples originated in the United States, Italy and Spain and spanned the acute and convalescent phases of COVID-19. The material from the prospective study consisted of cDNA or gDNA derived from T cells, B-cell-depleted T cells, or PBMCs. Deeply sampled blood TCRbeta repertoires from subjects exposed to, actively infected with, or recovered from COVID-19 were included in the dataset. The repertoires were released in a freely available public database meant as a resource for research on the immune response to SARS-CoV-2. Samples came from the ongoing ImmuneRACE study (first 160 participants) plus 1,254 subjects from 6 global collaborators. Sample metadata almost always included a de-identified subject ID, COVID-19 status, age in years and sex. HLA class I and class II types, where available, came from metadata supplied by the sample provider rather than from assay-based typing.

TCRbeta CDR3 regions were amplified from genomic DNA using the immunoSEQ Assay, a bias-controlled multiplex PCR. Per the authors' processing: The number of nucleated cells in each sample was estimated by amplification of reference gene primers within the assay. Sequence reads were collapsed and filtered to measure the absolute abundance of every unique TCRbeta CDR3 rearrangement. For each sample, productive Simpson clonality was calculated by taking the square root of Simpson's diversity index across productive rearrangements. This is the immuneACCESS table as TCRdb keeps it, with only in-frame sequences that have V and J called. A part of the clones is gone; compared with another copy, unresolved V genes explain less than half, and the rest is unexplained. The V and J calls and clone size come from that table; D and trimming were worked out from the DNA. The sample has 250,000 or so clones on record, around 84% of them singletons. The ten largest clonotypes hold around 1.7% of the sample.

The investigation overall reported the following: How much clinical and demographic metadata was included differed by source and by participant, and the metadata was provided uncurated.

The junction shows trimming of 5 bases on V and 4 bases on J, and the gene matches do not reach 6 bases of it. The CDR3 contains 14 residues, cysteine and phenylalanine counted. Only the CDR3 DNA stays, 42 bases, in frame from base 1. CDR1 and CDR2 are drawn from the germline V gene (reference sequence): LNHDA, SQIVND. Participants in the prospective study were enrolled through a virtual design, were aged about 18 to 90 years, and lived in roughly 25 United States geographic areas. Cohort assignment in the prospective study relied on participant-reported clinical history from a screening survey and a study questionnaire. For ImmuneRACE Cohort 3, a participant was defined as recovered based on two consecutive negative NP/OP PCR tests, clearance by a healthcare professional, or resolution of symptoms. In the prospective study, mobile phlebotomists collected whole blood, serum and a nasopharyngeal or oropharyngeal swab from each participant. Additional blood draws and questionnaires over an approximately two-month period could optionally be provided by prospective study participants. Before DNA extraction, blood samples from the prospective study were shipped at room temperature or frozen.

This sequence was found in a man aged 35 to 55 who had recovered from COVID-19. Recombination joined TRBV19 with TRBJ1-2, with 8 bases in between that match TRBD1. The material sequenced was PBMCs or T cells enriched from blood (not recorded which). In nucleotides, the sequence is TGTGCCAGTAGTGGACAGGGTGGGAGCTATGGCTACACCTTC. It encodes CASSGQGGSYGYTF.